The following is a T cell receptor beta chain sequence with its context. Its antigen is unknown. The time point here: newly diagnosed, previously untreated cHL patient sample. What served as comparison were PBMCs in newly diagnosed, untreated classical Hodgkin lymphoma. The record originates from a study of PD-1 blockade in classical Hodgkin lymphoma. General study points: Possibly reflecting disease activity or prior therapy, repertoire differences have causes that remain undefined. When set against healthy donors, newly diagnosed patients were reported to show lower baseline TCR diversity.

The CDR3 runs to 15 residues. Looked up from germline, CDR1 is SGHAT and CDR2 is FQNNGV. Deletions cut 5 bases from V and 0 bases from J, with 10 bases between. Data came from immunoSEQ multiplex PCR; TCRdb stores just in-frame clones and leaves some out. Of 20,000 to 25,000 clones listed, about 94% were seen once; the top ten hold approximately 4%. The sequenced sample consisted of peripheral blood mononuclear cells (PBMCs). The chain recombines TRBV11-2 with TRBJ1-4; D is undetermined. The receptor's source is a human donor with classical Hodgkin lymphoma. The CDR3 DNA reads TGTGCCAGCAGCCTACTCCGAGCAACTAATGAAAAACTGTTTTTT. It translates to CASSLLRATNEKLFF.